The present T cell receptor beta chain was sequenced within a study of T cell responses to AZD1222 COVID-19 vaccine. Study outcomes and limitations: It was only a handful of AZD1222 recipients who were seropositive at baseline. Following two doses of AZD1222, Spike-specific TCR breadth and depth rose. Unmutated variant regions are reportedly targeted by nearly half of spike-specific TCRs. CD4 TCRs associated with vaccination spanned spike, dominating at 160-218 and 743-854.

With regard to this clone: Its antigen is unknown.

The assay was immunoSEQ multiplex PCR, and TCRdb's table has in-frame clones only and misses some. The top ten hold 3.5% to 5.5% of the sample, which has 180,000 or so clones, about 90% seen once. V was clipped by 5 bases and J by 3 bases, with 16 bases between them. Germline loops: CDR1 SGDLS, CDR2 YYNGEE. The CDR3 is 15 amino acids. The source of this sequence is an adult who received the MenACWY meningococcal vaccine as a control. The input for sequencing was peripheral blood, taken 28 days after the second dose of the MenACWY control vaccine. The genes are TRBV9 and TRBJ2-3, with D unresolved. The CDR3 sequence is CASSRSPFQTDTQYF. The CDR3 nucleotides read TGTGCCAGCAGTCGAAGCCCTTTCCAGACAGATACGCAGTATTTT.